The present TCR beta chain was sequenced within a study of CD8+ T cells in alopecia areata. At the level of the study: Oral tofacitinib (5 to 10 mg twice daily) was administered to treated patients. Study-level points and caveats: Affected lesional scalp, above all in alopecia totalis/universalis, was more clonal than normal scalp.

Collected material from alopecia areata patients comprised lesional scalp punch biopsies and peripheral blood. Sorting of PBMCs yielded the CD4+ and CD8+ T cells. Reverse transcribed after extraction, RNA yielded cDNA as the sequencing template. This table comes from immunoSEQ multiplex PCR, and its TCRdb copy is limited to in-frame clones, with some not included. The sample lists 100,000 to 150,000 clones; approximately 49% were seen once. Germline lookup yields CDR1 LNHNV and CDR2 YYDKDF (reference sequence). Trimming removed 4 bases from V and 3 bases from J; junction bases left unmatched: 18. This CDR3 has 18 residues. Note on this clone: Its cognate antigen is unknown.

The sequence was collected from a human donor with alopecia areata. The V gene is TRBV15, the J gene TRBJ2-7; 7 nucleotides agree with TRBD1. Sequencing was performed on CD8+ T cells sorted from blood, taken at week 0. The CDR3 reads CATSKTPTGPQWGYEQYF. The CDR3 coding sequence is TGTGCCACCAGCAAAACTCCGACAGGGCCCCAGTGGGGCTACGAGCAGTACTTC.